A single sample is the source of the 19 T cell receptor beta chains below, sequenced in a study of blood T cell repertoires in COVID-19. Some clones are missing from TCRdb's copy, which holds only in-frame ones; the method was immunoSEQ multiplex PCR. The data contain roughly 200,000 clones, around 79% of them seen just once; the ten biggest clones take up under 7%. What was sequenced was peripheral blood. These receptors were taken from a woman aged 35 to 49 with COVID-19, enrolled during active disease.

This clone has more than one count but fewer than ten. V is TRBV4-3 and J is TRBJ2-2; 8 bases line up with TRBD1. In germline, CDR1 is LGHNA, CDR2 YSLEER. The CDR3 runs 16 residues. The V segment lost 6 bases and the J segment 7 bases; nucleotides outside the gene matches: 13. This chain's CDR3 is CASSQGQGASIGELFF. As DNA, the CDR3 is TGCGCCAGCAGTCAGGGTCAGGGGGCATCAATCGGGGAGCTGTTTTTT.

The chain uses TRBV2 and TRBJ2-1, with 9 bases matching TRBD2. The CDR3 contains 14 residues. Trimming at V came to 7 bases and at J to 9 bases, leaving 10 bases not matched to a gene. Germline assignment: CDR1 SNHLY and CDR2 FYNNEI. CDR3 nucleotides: TGTGCCAGCAACACGCAGCGGGAGGAAGGTGAGCAGTTCTTC. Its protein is CASNTQREEGEQFF. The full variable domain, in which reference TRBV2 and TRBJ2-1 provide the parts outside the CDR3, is EPEVTQTPSHQVTQMGQEVILRCVPISNHLYFYWYRQILGQKVEFLVSFYNNEISEKSEIFDDQFSVERPDGSNFTLKIRSTKLEDSAMYFCASNTQREEGEQFFGPGTRLTVL.

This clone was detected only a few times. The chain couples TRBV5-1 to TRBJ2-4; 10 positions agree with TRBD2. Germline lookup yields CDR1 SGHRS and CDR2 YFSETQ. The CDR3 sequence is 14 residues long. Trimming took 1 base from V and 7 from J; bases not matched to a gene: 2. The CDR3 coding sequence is TGCGCCAGCAGCTTGCAAGCGGGGGGGAACATTCAGTACTTC. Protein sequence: CASSLQAGGNIQYF.

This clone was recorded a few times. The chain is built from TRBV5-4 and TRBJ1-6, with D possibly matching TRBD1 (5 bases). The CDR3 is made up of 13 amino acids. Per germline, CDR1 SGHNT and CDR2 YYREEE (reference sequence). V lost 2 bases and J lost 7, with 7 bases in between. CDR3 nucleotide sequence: TGTGCCAGCAGCTTTGCAGGGAATTCACCCCTCCACTTT. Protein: CASSFAGNSPLHF.

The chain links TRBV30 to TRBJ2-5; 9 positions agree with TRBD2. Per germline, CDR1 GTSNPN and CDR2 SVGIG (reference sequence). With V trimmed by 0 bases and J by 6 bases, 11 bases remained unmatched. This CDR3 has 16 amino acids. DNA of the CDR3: TGTGCCTGGAGTGTACTGCGGGGGGGCTTTGTGAAGACCCAGTACTTC. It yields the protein CAWSVLRGGFVKTQYF.

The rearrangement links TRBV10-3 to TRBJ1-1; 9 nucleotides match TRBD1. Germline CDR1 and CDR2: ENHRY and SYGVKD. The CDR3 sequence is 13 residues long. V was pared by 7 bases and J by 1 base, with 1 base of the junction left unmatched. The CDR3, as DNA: TGTGCCATCATGGGACAGGGGAACACTGAAGCTTTCTTT. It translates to CAIMGQGNTEAFF.

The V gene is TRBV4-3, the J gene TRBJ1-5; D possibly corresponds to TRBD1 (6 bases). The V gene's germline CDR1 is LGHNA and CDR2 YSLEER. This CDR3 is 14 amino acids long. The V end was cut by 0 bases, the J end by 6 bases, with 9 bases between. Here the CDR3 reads CASSQDGRGQPQHF. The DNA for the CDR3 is TGCGCCAGCAGCCAAGATGGCAGGGGTCAGCCCCAGCATTTT.

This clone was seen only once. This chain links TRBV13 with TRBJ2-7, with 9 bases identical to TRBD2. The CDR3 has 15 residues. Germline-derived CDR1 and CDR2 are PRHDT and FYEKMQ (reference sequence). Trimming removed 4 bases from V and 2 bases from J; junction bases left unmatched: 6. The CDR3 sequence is CASSSSSGDPYEQYF. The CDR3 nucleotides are TGTGCCAGCAGCTCATCTAGCGGGGACCCCTACGAGCAGTACTTC.

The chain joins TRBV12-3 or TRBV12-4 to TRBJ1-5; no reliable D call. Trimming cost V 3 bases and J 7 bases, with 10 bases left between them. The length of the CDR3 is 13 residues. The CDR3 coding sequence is TGTGCCAGCAGTTTGACTAATTGGCAGCCCCAGCATTTT. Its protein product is CASSLTNWQPQHF.

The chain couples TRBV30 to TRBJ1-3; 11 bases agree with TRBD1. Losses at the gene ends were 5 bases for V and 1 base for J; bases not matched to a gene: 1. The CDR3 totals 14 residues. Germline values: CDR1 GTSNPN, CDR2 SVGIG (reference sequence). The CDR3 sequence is CAWGQGASGNTIYF. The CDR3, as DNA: TGTGCCTGGGGACAGGGGGCGTCTGGAAACACCATATATTTT.

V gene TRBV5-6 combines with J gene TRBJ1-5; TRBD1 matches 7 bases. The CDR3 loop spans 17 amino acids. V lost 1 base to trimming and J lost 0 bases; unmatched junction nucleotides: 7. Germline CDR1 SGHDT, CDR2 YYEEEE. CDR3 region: CASSLNRGLNSNQPQHF. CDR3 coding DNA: TGTGCCAGCAGCTTGAATAGGGGGCTTAATAGCAATCAGCCCCAGCATTTT.

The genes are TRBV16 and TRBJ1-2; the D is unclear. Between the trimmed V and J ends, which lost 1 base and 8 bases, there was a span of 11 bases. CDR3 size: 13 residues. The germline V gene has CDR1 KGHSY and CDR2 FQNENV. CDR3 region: CASSQFTGWGYTF. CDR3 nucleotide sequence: TGTGCCAGCAGCCAATTCACGGGTTGGGGCTACACCTTC. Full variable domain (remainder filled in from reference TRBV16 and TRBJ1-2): GEEVAQTPKHLVRGEGQKAKLYCAPIKGHSYVFWYQQVLKNEFKFLISFQNENVFDETGMPKERFSAKCLPNSPCSLEIQATKLEDSAVYFCASSQFTGWGYTFGSGTRLTVV.

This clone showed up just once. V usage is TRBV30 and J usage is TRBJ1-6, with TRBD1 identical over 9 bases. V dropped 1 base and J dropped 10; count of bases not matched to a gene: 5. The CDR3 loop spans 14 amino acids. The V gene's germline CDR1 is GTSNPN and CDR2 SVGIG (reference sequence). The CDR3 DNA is TGTGCCTGGAGTGGGGGACAGGGAGGATCACCCCTCCACTTT. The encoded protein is CAWSGGQGGSPLHF.

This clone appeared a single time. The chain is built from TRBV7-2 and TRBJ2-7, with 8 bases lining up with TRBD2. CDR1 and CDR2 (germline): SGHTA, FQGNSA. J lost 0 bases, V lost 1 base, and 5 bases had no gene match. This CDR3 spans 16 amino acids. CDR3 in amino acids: CASSLGGSGISYEQYF. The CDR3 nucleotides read TGTGCCAGCAGCTTAGGTGGTAGCGGGATCTCCTACGAGCAGTACTTC.

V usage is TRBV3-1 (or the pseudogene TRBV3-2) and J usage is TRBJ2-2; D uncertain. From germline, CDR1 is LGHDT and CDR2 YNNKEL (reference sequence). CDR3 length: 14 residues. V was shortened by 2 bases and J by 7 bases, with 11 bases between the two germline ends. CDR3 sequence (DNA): TGTGCCAGCAGCCAACCCCCAGGCAGCGGGGAGCTGTTTTTT. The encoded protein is CASSQPPGSGELFF.

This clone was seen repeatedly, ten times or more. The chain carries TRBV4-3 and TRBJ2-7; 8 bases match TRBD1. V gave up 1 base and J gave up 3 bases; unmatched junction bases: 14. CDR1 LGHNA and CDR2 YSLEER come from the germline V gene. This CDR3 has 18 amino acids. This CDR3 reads CASSQGSNTGGIHYEQYF. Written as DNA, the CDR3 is TGCGCCAGCAGCCAAGGGAGCAATACAGGGGGTATTCACTACGAGCAGTACTTC.

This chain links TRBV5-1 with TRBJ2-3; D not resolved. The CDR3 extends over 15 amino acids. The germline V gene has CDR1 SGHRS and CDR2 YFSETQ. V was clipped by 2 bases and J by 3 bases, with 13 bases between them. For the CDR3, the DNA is TGCGCCAGCAGCTTCCGCGAAAAGCCAACAGATACGCAGTATTTT. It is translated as CASSFREKPTDTQYF. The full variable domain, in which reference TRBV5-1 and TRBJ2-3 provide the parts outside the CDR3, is KAGVTQTPRYLIKTRGQQVTLSCSPISGHRSVSWYQQTPGQGLQFLFEYFSETQRNKGNFPGRFSGRQFSNSRSEMNVSTLELGDSALYLCASSFREKPTDTQYFGPGTRLTVL.

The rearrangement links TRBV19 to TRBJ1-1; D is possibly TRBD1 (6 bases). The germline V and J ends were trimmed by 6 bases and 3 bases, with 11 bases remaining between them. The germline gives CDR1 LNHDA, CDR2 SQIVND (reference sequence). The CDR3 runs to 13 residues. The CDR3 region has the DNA TGTGCCAGTAGCCTGACAGGTCACACTGAAGCTTTCTTT. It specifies CASSLTGHTEAFF.

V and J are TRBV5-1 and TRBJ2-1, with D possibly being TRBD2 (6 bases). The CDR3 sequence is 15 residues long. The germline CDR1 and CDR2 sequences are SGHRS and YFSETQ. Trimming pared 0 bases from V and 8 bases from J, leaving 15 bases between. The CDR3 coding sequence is TGCGCCAGCAGCTTGGAATCGGGAGACGTCGATGAGCAGTTCTTC. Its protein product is CASSLESGDVDEQFF.